A selection of T cell receptor beta chains follows, all from one sample in a study of blood T cell repertoires in COVID-19. Only in-frame clones appear in the TCRdb table, and some are missing; sequencing was by immunoSEQ multiplex PCR. The sample lists about 210,000 clones, 84% occurring once. The sequenced sample consisted of peripheral blood. These receptors all stem from a woman aged 45-65 years with active or convalescent COVID-19. Each CDR3 is given with its conserved first and last residue. D genes are given only for firm matches. Size is stated for part of the rows, as once, few or many counts, or as a class when the clone is expanded.

V	D	J	size	CDR3	DNA
TRBV11-2	NA	TRBJ1-2	few	CASSSGGPSGYTF	TGTGCCAGCAGCTCCGGGGGACCCTCCGGCTACACCTTC
TRBV5-1	NA	TRBJ1-6	NA	CASSLVSQGKGSPLHF	TGCGCCAGCAGCTTGGTTTCGCAGGGTAAAGGTTCACCCCTCCACTTT
TRBV4-1	TRBD1	TRBJ1-2	NA	CASSQDTGQSYGYTF	TGCGCCAGCAGCCAAGATACGGGACAGAGCTATGGCTACACCTTC
TRBV5-1	TRBD2	TRBJ2-3	few	CASSPTSGGTDTQYF	TGCGCCAGCAGCCCAACTAGCGGAGGCACAGATACGCAGTATTTT
TRBV2	NA	TRBJ1-6	once	CASSGGGGSPLHF	TGTGCCAGCAGTGGGGGGGGCGGCTCACCCCTCCACTTT
TRBV5-1	NA	TRBJ1-6	few	CASSLGQLNSPLHF	TGCGCCAGCAGCTTGGGCCAGTTAAATTCACCCCTCCACTTT
TRBV28	NA	TRBJ2-7	NA	CASRDRERAGVSSYEQYF	TGTGCCTCCCGCGACAGGGAAAGAGCGGGAGTGAGCTCCTACGAGCAGTACTTC
TRBV10-3	TRBD1	TRBJ1-6	NA	CAISTGQDNSPLHF	TGTGCCATCAGCACGGGACAGGATAATTCACCCCTCCACTTT
TRBV5-1	NA	TRBJ1-1	NA	CASSLEGHSNTEAFF	TGCGCCAGCAGCTTGGAGGGACACTCGAACACTGAAGCTTTCTTT
TRBV5-6	NA	TRBJ1-6	NA	CASSLGQSYNSPLHF	TGTGCCAGCAGCTTGGGACAGTCCTATAATTCACCCCTCCACTTT
TRBV28	NA	TRBJ2-2	NA	CASSPAAITGELFF	TGTGCCAGCAGCCCGGCGGCAATCACCGGGGAGCTGTTTTTT
TRBV28	TRBD1	TRBJ1-1	NA	CASTAPGTAPEAFF	TGTGCCAGCACCGCGCCAGGGACAGCGCCTGAAGCTTTCTTT
TRBV5-5	TRBD1	TRBJ1-5	NA	CASSLDRGYQPQHF	TGTGCCAGCAGCCTTGACAGGGGCTATCAGCCCCAGCATTTT
TRBV5-4	TRBD2	TRBJ2-7	NA	CASSLGRAGGNTYEQYF	TGTGCCAGCAGCTTGGGACGAGCGGGGGGGAATACCTACGAGCAGTACTTC
TRBV11-2	NA	TRBJ2-5	NA	CASSLVPSGPQETQYF	TGTGCCAGCAGCTTAGTCCCCAGCGGACCGCAAGAGACCCAGTACTTC
TRBV28	NA	TRBJ1-1	NA	CASSGQGGNTEAFF	TGTGCCAGCAGTGGACAAGGGGGGAACACTGAAGCTTTCTTT
TRBV27	NA	TRBJ1-5	NA	CASSLSYTSGYSNQPQHF	TGTGCCAGCAGTTTATCGTATACTAGTGGTTATAGCAATCAGCCCCAGCATTTT
TRBV28	NA	TRBJ1-2	NA	CASSTQAGGYTF	TGTGCCAGCAGTACCCAGGCCGGTGGCTACACCTTC
TRBV11-1	NA	TRBJ2-1	NA	CASSQGRQGNTGEQFF	TGTGCCAGCAGCCAGGGGCGCCAGGGGAACACAGGTGAGCAGTTCTTC
TRBV11-2	NA	TRBJ2-3	NA	CASSLRLRTDTQYF	TGTGCCAGCAGCTTAAGACTCCGCACAGATACGCAGTATTTT
TRBV7-6	TRBD2	TRBJ2-1	NA	CASSPRALAGASNEQFF	TGTGCCAGCAGCCCTCGGGCACTAGCGGGAGCGTCGAATGAGCAGTTCTTC
TRBV5-5	NA	TRBJ2-5	many	CASSPFGSGEETQYF	TGTGCCAGCAGCCCGTTTGGTTCGGGGGAAGAGACCCAGTACTTC